Each of the 5 T cell receptor beta chains below was sequenced from the same sample in a study of blood T cell repertoires in COVID-19. Generated by immunoSEQ multiplex PCR, the TCRdb table keeps only in-frame clones and is missing some. The table lists 300,000 or so clones, more than 75% of them singletons, with roughly 1% in the top ten. The specimen sequenced was PBMCs or T cells enriched from blood (not recorded which). These receptor sequences come from a woman aged 25 to 39 who had recovered from COVID-19.

The gene calls are TRBV12-3 or TRBV12-4 and TRBJ1-3; weak D call: TRBD1 (5 bases). The CDR3 is 13 residues long. V was cut by 6 bases and J by 4 bases, with 10 bases left in between. The CDR3 region is CASRGTRGNTIYF. The CDR3 region has the DNA TGTGCCAGCAGGGGGACTCGGGGAAACACCATATATTTT.

The CDR3 is CAWSLGQGGRNTIYF. CDR3 sequence (DNA): TGTGCCTGGAGCTTAGGACAGGGGGGAAGAAACACCATATATTTT. The rearrangement uses TRBV30 and TRBJ1-3, with 10 bases identical to TRBD1. The V gene end was trimmed by 3 bases and the J gene end by 5 bases; junction bases not matched to a gene: 7. The CDR3 extends over 15 amino acids. Germline V gene lookup returns CDR1 GTSNPN and CDR2 SVGIG (reference sequence).

V and J are TRBV11-2 and TRBJ1-3, with D tentatively TRBD1 (5 bases). V was trimmed by 0 bases and J by 9 bases, leaving 9 bases between them. CDR1 and CDR2 from the germline V gene are SGHAT and FQNNGV. CDR3 length: 13 residues. In DNA form, the CDR3 reads TGTGCCAGCAGCTTAGATCTGACAGCCACCATATATTTT. This gives the protein CASSLDLTATIYF.

A word on this clone: Other nucleotide sequences from this sample produce the same CDR3. The chain is built from TRBV18 and TRBJ1-1, with a possible D match to TRBD1 (6 bases). V lost 6 bases, J lost 3 bases, and 14 bases lay in between. The CDR3 covers 14 residues. Germline values: CDR1 KGHSH, CDR2 LQKENI. DNA of the CDR3: TGTGCCAGCTCGTATGGGGGGGCGGACACTGAAGCTTTCTTT. Residues: CASSYGGADTEAFF.

The gene calls are TRBV4-3 and TRBJ2-2; D is possibly TRBD2 (6 bases). CDR1 LGHNA and CDR2 YSLEER come from the germline V gene. V dropped 4 bases and J dropped 2 bases, with 8 bases sitting between them. The CDR3 consists of 14 residues. The CDR3 loop reads CASSRDSNTGELFF. The CDR3 DNA follows: TGCGCCAGCAGCCGGGACTCTAACACCGGGGAGCTGTTTTTT.